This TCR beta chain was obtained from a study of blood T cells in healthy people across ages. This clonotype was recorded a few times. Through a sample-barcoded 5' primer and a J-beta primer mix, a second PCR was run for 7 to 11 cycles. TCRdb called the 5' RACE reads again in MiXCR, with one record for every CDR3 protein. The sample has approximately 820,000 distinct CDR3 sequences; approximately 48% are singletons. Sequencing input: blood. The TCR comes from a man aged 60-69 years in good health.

The CDR3 DNA is TGTGCCAGCAGTTCTTACAGGGACCCTGAAGCTTTCTTT. Translation: CASSSYRDPEAFF. The chain combines TRBV12-3 or TRBV12-4 with TRBJ1-1, with a weak D call TRBD1 (6 bases). The length of the CDR3 is 13 residues. Trimming left V 4 bases short and J 6 bases short, with 12 bases between.